The rows below give T cell receptor beta chains drawn from one sample of a study of blood T cell repertoires in COVID-19. Data came from immunoSEQ multiplex PCR; TCRdb stores just in-frame clones and leaves some out. The data show around 60,000 clones, approximately 83% seen once. The sample consisted of peripheral blood. The origin of the receptors is a woman older than 75 with acute or convalescent COVID-19. Both conserved end residues are trimmed from each CDR3. Each record gives: D gene, J gene, V gene, CDR3 protein. A D gene is named only where the DNA matches it firmly.

D gene: .; J gene: TRBJ2-1; V gene: TRBV20-1; CDR3 protein: SASTHGGGSFHNEQF
D gene: .; J gene: TRBJ1-5; V gene: TRBV6-5; CDR3 protein: ASRRTENQPQH
D gene: .; J gene: TRBJ2-1; V gene: TRBV3-1/TRBV3-2; CDR3 protein: ASSQFGNEQF
D gene: TRBD2; J gene: TRBJ2-5; V gene: TRBV7-2; CDR3 protein: ASSLAGGLETQY
D gene: .; J gene: TRBJ2-5; V gene: TRBV6-5; CDR3 protein: ASRDSAGPQY
D gene: TRBD2; J gene: TRBJ2-2; V gene: TRBV7-3; CDR3 protein: ASSLRGGNTGELF
D gene: .; J gene: TRBJ2-7; V gene: TRBV28; CDR3 protein: ASSFISREQY
D gene: TRBD2; J gene: TRBJ2-6; V gene: TRBV13; CDR3 protein: ASGGGANVLT
D gene: .; J gene: TRBJ2-7; V gene: TRBV5-1; CDR3 protein: ASSLGGGVREQY
D gene: .; J gene: TRBJ1-3; V gene: TRBV9; CDR3 protein: ASSVGQGNTIY
D gene: .; J gene: TRBJ2-5; V gene: TRBV5-1; CDR3 protein: ASSLAEGYETQY
D gene: .; J gene: TRBJ2-2; V gene: TRBV10-2; CDR3 protein: ASSEFARTGELF
D gene: .; J gene: TRBJ1-2; V gene: TRBV3-1/TRBV3-2; CDR3 protein: ASSPVTGSPGGGYT
D gene: .; J gene: TRBJ1-3; V gene: TRBV28; CDR3 protein: ASSLFGGPSGNTIY
D gene: .; J gene: TRBJ1-1; V gene: TRBV28; CDR3 protein: ASSLSRFYTEAF
D gene: TRBD1; J gene: TRBJ1-3; V gene: TRBV19; CDR3 protein: ATSDRGFTGNTIY
D gene: TRBD1; J gene: TRBJ1-1; V gene: TRBV7-8; CDR3 protein: ASTRTGNTEAF
D gene: .; J gene: TRBJ1-1; V gene: TRBV6-5; CDR3 protein: ASSQTGTDTEAF
D gene: TRBD2; J gene: TRBJ2-7; V gene: TRBV29-1; CDR3 protein: SVGTSGGTYEQY
D gene: .; J gene: TRBJ2-1; V gene: TRBV11-3; CDR3 protein: ASSSRSGGEQF
D gene: TRBD1; J gene: TRBJ2-1; V gene: TRBV29-1; CDR3 protein: SLKIGTAYNEQF
D gene: TRBD1; J gene: TRBJ2-7; V gene: TRBV14; CDR3 protein: ASSDPIRDRDEQY
D gene: .; J gene: TRBJ1-5; V gene: TRBV19; CDR3 protein: ASSTYGDWEPQH
D gene: TRBD1; J gene: TRBJ1-6; V gene: TRBV5-1; CDR3 protein: ASSFGQGDSSPLH
D gene: TRBD1; J gene: TRBJ2-1; V gene: TRBV5-4; CDR3 protein: ASSQEGGGSYNEQF
D gene: TRBD1; J gene: TRBJ2-5; V gene: TRBV4-3; CDR3 protein: ASSQDRGQGVETQY
D gene: TRBD1; J gene: TRBJ2-1; V gene: TRBV6-2/TRBV6-3; CDR3 protein: ASSYSTGRPYNEQF
D gene: TRBD1; J gene: TRBJ1-1; V gene: TRBV9; CDR3 protein: ASSVQTGGMNTEAF